The T cell receptor beta chain under discussion was sequenced for a study of regulatory T cells in long-lasting Graves disease. This clonotype has more than one count but fewer than ten. CDR1 and CDR2 from the germline V gene are DFQATT and SNEGSKA (reference sequence). The V and J ends lost 0 bases and 4 bases, in that order; junction bases with no gene match: 8. This CDR3 has 16 amino acids. Time point noted: persistent/refractory GD, antithyroid drugs over 5 years with positive TRAb. The TCR library used RNA extracted from PBMCs. The TCR beta library used iRepertoire HTBI primers with Arm-PCR amplification of CDR3. TCRdb recomputed calls from the multiplex PCR reads with MiXCR, one row per CDR3 protein. The sample lists approximately 400,000 distinct CDR3 sequences; roughly 20% were seen once.

This sequence originates from a female donor with Graves disease. The specimen comprised peripheral blood mononuclear cells (PBMCs), sampled when the disease was refractory, from a patient treated with antithyroid drugs. The J gene is TRBJ1-5, the V gene TRBV20-1; 8 bases line up with TRBD1. The CDR3 reads CSARDPGGSSNQPQHF. DNA for the CDR3: TGCAGTGCTAGAGATCCAGGGGGCTCGTCGAATCAGCCCCAGCATTTT.